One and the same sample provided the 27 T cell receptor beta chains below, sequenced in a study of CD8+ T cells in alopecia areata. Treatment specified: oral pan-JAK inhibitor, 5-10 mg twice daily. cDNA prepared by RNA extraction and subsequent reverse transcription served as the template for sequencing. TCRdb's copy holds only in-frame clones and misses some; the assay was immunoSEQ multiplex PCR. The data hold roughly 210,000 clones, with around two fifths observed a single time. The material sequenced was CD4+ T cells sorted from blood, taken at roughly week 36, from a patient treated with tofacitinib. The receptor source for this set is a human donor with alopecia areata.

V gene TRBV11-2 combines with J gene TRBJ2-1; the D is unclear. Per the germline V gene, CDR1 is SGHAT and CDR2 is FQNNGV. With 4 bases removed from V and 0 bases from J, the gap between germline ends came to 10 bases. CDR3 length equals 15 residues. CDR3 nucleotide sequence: TGTGCCAGCAGCTCCCTCTCGAGCTCCTACAATGAGCAGTTCTTC. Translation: CASSSLSSSYNEQFF.

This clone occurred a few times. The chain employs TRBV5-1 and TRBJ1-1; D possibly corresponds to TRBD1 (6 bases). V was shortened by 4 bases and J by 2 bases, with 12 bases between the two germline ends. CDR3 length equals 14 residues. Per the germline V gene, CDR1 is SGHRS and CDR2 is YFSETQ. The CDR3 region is CASSPTDSNTEAFF. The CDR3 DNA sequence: TGCGCCAGCAGCCCCACGGACAGCAACACTGAAGCTTTCTTT.

The CDR3 sequence: CASSLAIGLIETQYF. CDR3 coding DNA: TGTGCCAGCAGCTTAGCGATTGGACTAATAGAGACCCAGTACTTC. This rearrangement joins TRBV7-2 to TRBJ2-5, with a possible D match to TRBD2 (6 bases). Germline V CDR1 and CDR2: SGHTA, FQGNSA. V lost 0 bases to trimming and J lost 4 bases, with 12 bases between them. The CDR3 contains 15 residues.

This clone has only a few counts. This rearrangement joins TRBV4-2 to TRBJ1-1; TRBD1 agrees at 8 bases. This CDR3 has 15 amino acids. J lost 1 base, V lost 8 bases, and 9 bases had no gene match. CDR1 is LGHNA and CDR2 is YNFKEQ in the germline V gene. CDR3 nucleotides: TGTGCCAGCGGGACAGACAGGGGAAGGAACACTGAAGCTTTCTTT. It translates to CASGTDRGRNTEAFF.

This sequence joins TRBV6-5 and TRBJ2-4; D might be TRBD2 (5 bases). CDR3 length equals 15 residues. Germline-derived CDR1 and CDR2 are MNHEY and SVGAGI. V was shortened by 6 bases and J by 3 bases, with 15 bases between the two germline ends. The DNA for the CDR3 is TGTGCCAGCAGCCCTGGGAGCTTGGGCAAAAACATTCAGTACTTC. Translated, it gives CASSPGSLGKNIQYF.

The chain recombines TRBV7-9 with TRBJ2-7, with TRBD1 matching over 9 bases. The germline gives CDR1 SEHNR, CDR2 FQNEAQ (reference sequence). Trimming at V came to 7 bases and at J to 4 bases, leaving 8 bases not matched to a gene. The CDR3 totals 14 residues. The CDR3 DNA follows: TGTGCCAGCACCCCGGGACAGGGTGTTTACGAGCAGTACTTC. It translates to CASTPGQGVYEQYF.

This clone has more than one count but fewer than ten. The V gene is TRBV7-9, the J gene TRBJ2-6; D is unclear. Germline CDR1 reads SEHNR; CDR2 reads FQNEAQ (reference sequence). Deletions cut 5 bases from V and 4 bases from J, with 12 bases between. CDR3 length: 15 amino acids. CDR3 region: CASSLIPLGANVLTF. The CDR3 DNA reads TGTGCCAGCAGCCTAATTCCTCTGGGGGCCAACGTCCTGACTTTC.

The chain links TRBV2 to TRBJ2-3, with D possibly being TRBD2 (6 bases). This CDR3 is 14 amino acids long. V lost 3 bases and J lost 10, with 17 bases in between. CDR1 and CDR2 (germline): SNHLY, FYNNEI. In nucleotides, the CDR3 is TGTGCCAGCAGTGACGGGGCGGGACCCGGGCCGCAGTATTTT. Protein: CASSDGAGPGPQYF.

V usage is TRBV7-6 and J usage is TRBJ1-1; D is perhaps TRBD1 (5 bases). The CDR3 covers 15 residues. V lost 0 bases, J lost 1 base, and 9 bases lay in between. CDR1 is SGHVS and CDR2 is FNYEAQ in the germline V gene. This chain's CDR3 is CASSLAQGGNTEAFF. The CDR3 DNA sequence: TGTGCCAGCAGCTTAGCGCAGGGTGGGAACACTGAAGCTTTCTTT.

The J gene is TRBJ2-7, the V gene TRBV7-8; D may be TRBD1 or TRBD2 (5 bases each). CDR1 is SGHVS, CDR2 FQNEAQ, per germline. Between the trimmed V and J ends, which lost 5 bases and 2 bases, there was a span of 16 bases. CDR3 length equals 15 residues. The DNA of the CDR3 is TGTGCCAGCAGCCCTCACGGGGCTTTGGCCTACGAGCAGTACTTC. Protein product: CASSPHGALAYEQYF.

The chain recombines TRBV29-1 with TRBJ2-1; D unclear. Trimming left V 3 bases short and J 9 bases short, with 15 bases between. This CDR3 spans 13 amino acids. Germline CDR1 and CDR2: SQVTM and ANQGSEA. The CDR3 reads CSVDGFRAGEQFF. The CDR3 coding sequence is TGCAGCGTTGACGGTTTTAGGGCTGGTGAGCAGTTCTTC.

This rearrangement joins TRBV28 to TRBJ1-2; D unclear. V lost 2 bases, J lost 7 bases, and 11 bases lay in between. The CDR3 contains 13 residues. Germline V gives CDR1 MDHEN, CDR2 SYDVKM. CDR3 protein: CASSLDTVSGYTF. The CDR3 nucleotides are TGTGCCAGCAGTTTAGATACGGTCTCTGGCTACACCTTC.

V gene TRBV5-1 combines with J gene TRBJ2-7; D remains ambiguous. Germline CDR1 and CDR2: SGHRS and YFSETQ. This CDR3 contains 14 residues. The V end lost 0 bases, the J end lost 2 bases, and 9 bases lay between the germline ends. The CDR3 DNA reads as TGCGCCAGCAGCTTGGAGGCGAGTGCCTACGAGCAGTACTTC. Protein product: CASSLEASAYEQYF.

DNA for the CDR3: TGTGCCAGCAGCCAAGCGGGGCGACACAATGAGCAGTTCTTC. Translating gives CASSQAGRHNEQFF. The V call is TRBV4-2, the J call TRBJ2-1; D may match TRBD1 or TRBD2 (5 bases each). Per the germline V gene, CDR1 is LGHNA and CDR2 is YNFKEQ. The CDR3 length is 14 residues. V dropped 1 base and J dropped 5 bases, with 9 bases sitting between them.

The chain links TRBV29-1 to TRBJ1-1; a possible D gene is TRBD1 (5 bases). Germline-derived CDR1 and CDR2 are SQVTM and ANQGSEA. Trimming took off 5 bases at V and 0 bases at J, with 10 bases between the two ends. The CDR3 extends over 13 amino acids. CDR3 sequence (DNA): TGCAGCGTTCTGAGGGGTATGAACACTGAAGCTTTCTTT. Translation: CSVLRGMNTEAFF.

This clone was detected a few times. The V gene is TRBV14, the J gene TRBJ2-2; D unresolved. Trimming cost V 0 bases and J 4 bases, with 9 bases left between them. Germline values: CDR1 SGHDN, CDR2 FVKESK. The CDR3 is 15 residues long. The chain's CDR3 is CASSQDYAPTGELFF. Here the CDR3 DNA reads TGTGCCAGCAGCCAAGATTATGCCCCCACCGGGGAGCTGTTTTTT.

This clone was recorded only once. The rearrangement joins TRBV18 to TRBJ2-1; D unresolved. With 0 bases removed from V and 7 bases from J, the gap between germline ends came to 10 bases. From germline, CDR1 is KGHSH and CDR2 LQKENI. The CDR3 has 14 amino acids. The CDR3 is CASSPPVPVNEQFF. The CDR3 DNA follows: TGTGCCAGCTCACCACCAGTGCCCGTAAATGAGCAGTTCTTC.

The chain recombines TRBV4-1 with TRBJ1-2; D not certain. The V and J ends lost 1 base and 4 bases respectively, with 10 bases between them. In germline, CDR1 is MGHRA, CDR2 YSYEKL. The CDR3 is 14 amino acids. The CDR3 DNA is TGCGCCAGCAGCCAAGGGGCGCAAGGCTATGGCTACACCTTC. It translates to CASSQGAQGYGYTF.

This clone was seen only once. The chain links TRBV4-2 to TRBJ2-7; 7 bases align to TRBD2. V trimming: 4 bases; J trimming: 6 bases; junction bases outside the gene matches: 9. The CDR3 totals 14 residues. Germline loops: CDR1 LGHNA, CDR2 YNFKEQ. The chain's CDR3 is CASSPSGPPVEQYF. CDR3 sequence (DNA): TGTGCCAGCAGCCCTAGCGGACCCCCCGTCGAGCAGTACTTC.

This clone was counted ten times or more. CDR3 in amino acids: CASSRRRDRDEQYF. In DNA form, the CDR3 reads TGTGCCAGCAGCCGGCGCCGGGACAGGGACGAGCAGTACTTC. V gene TRBV7-9 combines with J gene TRBJ2-7; 9 bases are a match to TRBD1. Germline V gives CDR1 SEHNR, CDR2 FQNEAQ (reference sequence). The J segment lost 5 bases and the V segment lost 5 bases, leaving 7 bases of the junction unmatched. The CDR3 is 14 amino acids.

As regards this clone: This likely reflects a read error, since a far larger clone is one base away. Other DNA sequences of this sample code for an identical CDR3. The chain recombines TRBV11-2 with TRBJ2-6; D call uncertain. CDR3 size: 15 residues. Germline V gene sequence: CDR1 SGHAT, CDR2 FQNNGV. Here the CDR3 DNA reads TGTGCCAGCAGCTTAATGCCATCTGGTGCCAACGTCCTGACTTTC. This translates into CASSLMPSGANVLTF.

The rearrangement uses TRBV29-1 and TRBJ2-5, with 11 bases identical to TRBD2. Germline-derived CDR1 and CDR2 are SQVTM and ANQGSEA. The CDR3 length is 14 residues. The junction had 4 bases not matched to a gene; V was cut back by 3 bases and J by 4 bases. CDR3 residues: CSVESSGGRETQYF. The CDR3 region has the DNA TGCAGCGTTGAGTCTAGCGGGGGGCGAGAGACCCAGTACTTC.

DNA for the CDR3: TGTGCCAGCAGGCCTACTACAGGGGTGGGCACCGGGGAGCTGTTTTTT. It codes for CASRPTTGVGTGELFF. The chain uses TRBV25-1 and TRBJ2-2; TRBD1 matches at 7 bases. With V trimmed by 6 bases and J by 4 bases, 11 bases remained unmatched. This CDR3 has 16 residues. The V gene's germline CDR1 is MGHDK and CDR2 SYGVNS. Full variable domain (missing parts from reference TRBV25-1 and TRBJ2-2): EADIYQTPRYLVIGTGKKITLECSQTMGHDKMYWYQQDPGMELHLIHYSYGVNSTEKGDLSSESTVSRIRTEHFPLTLESARPSHTSQYLCASRPTTGVGTGELFFGEGSRLTVL.

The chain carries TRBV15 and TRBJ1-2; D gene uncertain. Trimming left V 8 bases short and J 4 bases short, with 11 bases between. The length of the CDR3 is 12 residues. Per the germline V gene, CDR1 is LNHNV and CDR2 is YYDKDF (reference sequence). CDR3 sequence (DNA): TGTGCCACCGCACGGGGAGTCTATGGCTACACCTTC. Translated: CATARGVYGYTF.

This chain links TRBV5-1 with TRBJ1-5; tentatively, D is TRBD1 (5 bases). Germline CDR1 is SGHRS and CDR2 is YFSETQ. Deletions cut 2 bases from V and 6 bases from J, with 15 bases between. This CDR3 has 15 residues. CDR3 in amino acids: CASSLTAGEGQPQHF. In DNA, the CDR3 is TGCGCCAGCAGCTTAACAGCGGGGGAGGGTCAGCCCCAGCATTTT.

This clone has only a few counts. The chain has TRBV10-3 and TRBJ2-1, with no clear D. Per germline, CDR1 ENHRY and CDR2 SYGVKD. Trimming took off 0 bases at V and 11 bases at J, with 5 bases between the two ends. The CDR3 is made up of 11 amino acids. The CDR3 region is CAISESAKQFF. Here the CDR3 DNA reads TGTGCCATCAGTGAGTCGGCGAAGCAGTTCTTC.

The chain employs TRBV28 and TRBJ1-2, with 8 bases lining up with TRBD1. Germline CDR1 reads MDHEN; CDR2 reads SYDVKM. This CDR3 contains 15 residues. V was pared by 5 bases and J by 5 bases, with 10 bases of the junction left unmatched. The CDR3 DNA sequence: TGTGCCAGCAGTCCCACGGACAGGGCCTCGTATGGCTACACCTTC. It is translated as CASSPTDRASYGYTF.